This T cell receptor beta chain was found in a study of radiotherapy plus CTLA-4 blockade in lung cancer. Overall study: Around 18% of enrolled patients responded objectively, and about 30% had disease control.

Findings and limits, study-wide: Clones derived from tumor TCRs expanded in blood after radiotherapy plus ipilimumab. Reports state that early shifts in blood T cell clones, with interferon-beta, best predicted response.

As regards this clone: Its specificity is unknown.

CTLA-4 blockade using ipilimumab, together with focal radiation, was received by patients with chemo-refractory metastatic non-small-cell lung cancer. Produced via immunoSEQ multiplex PCR; TCRdb's table is partial and in-frame only. The sample has 62,000 or so clones, 70% to 80% seen once. CDR1 and CDR2 (germline): KGHSH, LQKENI. V was cut by 3 bases and J by 6 bases, with 24 bases left in between. This CDR3 is built from 17 residues. Source: peripheral blood, taken from a patient treated with radiotherapy plus ipilimumab. V and J are TRBV18 and TRBJ2-7, with D perhaps TRBD1 (6 bases). This clonotype was obtained from a human donor with non-small cell lung cancer who had a complete response to radiotherapy plus ipilimumab. CDR3 DNA: TGTGCCAGCTCACCCGACACGATCCGGACAGCGCATGGCGAGCAGTACTTC. Translated, it gives CASSPDTIRTAHGEQYF.